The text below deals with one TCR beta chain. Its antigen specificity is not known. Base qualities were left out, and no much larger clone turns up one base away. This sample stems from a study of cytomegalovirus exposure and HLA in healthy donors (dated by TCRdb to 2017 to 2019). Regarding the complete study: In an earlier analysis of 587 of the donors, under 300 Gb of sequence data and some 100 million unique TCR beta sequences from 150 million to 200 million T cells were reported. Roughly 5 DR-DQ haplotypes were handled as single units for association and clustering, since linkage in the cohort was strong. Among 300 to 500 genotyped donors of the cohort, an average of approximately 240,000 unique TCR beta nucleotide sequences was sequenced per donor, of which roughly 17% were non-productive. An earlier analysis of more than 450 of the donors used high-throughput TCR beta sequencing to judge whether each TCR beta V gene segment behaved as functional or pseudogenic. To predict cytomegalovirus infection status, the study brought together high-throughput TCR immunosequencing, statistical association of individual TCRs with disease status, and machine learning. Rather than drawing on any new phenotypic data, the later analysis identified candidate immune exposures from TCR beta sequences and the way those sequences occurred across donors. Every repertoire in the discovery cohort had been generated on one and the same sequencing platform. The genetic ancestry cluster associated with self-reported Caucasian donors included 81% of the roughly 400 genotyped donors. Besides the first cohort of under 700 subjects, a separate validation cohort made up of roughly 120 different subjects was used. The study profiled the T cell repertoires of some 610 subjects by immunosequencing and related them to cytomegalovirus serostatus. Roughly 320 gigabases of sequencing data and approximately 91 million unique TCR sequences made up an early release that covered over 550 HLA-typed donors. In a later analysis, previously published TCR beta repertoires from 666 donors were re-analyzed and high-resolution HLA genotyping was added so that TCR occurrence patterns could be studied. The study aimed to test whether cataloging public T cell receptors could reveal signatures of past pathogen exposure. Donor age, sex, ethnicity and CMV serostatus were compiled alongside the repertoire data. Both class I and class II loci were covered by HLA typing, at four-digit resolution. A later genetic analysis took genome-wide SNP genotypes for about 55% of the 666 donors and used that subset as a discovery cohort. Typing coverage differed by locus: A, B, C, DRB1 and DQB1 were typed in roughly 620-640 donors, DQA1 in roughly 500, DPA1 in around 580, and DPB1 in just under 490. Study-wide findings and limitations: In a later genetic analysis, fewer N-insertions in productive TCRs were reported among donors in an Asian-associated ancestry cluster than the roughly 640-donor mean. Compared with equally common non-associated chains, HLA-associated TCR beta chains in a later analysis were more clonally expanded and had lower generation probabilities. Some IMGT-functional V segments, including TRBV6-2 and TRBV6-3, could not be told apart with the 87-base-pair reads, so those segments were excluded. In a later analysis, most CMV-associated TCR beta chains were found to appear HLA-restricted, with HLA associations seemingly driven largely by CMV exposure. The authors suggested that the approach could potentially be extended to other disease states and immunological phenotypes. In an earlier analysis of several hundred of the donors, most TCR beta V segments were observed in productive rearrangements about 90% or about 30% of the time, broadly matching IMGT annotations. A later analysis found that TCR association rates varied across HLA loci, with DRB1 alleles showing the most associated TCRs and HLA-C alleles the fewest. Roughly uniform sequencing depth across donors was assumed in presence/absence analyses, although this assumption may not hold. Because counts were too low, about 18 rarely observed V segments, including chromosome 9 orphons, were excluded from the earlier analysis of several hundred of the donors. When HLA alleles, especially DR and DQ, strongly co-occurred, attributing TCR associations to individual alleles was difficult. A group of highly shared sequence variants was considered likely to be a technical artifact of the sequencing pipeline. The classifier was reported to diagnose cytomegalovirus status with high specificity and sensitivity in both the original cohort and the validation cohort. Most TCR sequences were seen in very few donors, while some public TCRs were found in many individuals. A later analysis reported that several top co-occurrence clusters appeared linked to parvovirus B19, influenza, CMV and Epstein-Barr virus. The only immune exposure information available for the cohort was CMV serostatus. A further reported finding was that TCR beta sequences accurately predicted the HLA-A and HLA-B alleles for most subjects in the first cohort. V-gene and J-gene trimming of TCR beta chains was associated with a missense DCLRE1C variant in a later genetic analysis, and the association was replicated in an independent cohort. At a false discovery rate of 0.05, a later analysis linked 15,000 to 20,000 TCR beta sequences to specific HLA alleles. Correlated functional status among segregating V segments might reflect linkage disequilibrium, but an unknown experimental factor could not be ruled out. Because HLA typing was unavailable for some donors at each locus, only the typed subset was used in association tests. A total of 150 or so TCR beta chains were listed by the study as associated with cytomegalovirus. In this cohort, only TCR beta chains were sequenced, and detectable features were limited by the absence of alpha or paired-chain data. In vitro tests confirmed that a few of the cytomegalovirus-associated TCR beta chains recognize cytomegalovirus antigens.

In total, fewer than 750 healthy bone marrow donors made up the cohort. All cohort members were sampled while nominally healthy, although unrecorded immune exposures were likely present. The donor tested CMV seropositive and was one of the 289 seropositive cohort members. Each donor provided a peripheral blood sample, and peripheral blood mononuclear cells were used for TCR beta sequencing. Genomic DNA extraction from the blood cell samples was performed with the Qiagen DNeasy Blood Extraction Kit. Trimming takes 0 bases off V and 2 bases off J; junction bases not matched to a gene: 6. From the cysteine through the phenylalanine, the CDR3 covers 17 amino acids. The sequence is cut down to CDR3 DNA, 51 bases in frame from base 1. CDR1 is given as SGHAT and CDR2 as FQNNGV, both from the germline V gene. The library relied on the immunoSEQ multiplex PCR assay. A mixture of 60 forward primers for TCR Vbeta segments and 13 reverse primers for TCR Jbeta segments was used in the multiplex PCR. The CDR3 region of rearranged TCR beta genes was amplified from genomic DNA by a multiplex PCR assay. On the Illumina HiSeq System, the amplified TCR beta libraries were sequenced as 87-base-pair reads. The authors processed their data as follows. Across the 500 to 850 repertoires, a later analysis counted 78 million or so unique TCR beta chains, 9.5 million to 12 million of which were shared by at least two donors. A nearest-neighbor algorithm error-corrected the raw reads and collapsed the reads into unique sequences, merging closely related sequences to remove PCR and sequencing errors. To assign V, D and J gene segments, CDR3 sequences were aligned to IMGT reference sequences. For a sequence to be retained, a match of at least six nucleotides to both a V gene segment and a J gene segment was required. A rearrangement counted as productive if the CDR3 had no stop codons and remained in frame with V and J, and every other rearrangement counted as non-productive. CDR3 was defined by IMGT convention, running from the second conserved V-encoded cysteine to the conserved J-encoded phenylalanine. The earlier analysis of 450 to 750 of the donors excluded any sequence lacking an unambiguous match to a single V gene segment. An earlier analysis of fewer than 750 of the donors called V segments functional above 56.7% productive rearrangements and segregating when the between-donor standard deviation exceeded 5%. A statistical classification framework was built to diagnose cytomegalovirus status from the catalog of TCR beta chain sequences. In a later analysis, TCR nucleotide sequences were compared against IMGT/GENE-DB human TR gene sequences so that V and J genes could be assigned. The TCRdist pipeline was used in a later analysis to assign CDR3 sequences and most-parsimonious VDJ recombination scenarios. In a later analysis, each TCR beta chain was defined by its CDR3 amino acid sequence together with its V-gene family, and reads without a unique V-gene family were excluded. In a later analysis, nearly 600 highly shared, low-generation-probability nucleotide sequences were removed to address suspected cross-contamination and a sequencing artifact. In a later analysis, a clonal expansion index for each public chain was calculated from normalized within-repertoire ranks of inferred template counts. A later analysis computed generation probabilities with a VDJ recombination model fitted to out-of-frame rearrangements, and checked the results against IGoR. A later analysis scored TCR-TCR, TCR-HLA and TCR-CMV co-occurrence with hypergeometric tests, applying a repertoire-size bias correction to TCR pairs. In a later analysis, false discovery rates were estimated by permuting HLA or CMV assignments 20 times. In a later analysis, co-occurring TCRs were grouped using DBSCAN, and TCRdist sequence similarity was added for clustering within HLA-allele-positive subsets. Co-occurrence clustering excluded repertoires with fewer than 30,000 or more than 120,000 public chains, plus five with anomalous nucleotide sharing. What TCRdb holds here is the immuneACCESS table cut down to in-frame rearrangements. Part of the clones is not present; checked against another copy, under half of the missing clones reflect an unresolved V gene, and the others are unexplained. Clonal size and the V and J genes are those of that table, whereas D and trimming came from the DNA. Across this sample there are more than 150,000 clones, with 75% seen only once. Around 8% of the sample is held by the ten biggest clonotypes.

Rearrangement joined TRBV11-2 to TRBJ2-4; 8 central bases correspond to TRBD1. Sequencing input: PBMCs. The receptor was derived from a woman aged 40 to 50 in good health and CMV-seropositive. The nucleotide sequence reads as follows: TGTGCCAGCAGCTTAGAAGTCGGCAGGGGGCCCAAAAACATTCAGTACTTC. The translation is CASSLEVGRGPKNIQYF.